The clone carrying this T cell receptor (beta chain) was counted ten times or more. Antigen: not known. This specimen comes from a study of Graves' ophthalmopathy and Graves' hyperthyroidism. Amplification from RNA transcripts yielded the TCR beta CDR3 regions. HTBI primers were used in a first-round RT-PCR, which preceded a second-round multiplex PCR. TCRdb independently ran MiXCR on the multiplex PCR reads; one entry per CDR3 protein. The sample lists 660,000 or so distinct CDR3 sequences, about 41% seen once, with over 2.5% in the top ten. CDR1 is SGHRS, CDR2 YFSETQ, per germline. With V trimmed by 5 bases and J by 4 bases, 8 bases remained unmatched. This CDR3 contains 14 residues. Study-wide results and caveats: Cross-validated, the 13-signature model showed 87.88%/81.08% sensitivity/specificity, and 80%/75% in the test set. Appearing in blood as well were most expanded thyroid clonotypes above 0.001 frequency.

Presentation of ophthalmopathy in the donors involved moderate-to-severe activity, CAS ≥3, NOSPECS ≥4 and a duration under 3 months. The PBMCs originated from roughly 9.6 ml of fresh peripheral blood. The receptor comes from an adult man with Graves' ophthalmopathy. The V call is TRBV5-1, the J call TRBJ1-1; 7 bases fit TRBD1. Sequencing used peripheral blood. The CDR3 region has the DNA TGCGCCAGCAGAATTCACGCAGGGGGCACTGAAGCTTTCTTT. As protein: CASRIHAGGTEAFF.